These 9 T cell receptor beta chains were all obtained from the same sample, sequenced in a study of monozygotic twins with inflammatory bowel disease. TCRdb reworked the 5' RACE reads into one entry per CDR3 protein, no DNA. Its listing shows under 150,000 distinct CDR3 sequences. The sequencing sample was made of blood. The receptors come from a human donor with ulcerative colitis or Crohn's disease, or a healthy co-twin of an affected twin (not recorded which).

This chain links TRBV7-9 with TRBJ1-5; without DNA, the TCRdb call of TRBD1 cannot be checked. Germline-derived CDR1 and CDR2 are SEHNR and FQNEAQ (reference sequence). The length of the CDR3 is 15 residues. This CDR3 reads CASSPTGTSNQPQHF. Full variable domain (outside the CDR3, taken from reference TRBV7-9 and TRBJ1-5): DTGVSQNPRHKITKRGQNVTFRCDPISEHNRLYWYRQTLGQGPEFLTYFQNEAQLEKSRLLSDRFSAERPKGSFSTLEIQRTEQGDSAMYLCASSPTGTSNQPQHFGDGTRLSIL.

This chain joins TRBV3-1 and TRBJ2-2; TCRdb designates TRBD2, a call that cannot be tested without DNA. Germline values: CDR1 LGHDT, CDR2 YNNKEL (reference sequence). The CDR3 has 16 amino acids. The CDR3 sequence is CASSRKPGLNTGELFF.

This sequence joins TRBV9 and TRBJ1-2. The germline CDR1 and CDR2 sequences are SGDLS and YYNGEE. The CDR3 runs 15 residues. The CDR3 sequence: CASSPTIGVYYGYTF.

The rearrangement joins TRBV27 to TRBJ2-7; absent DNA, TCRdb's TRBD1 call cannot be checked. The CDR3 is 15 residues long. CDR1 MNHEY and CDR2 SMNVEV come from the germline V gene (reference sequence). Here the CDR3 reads CASSSRPGGEYEQYF.

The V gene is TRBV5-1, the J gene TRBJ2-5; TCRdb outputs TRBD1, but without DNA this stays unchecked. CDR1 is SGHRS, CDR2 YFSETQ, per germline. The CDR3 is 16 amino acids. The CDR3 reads CASSFGTGLDQETQYF.

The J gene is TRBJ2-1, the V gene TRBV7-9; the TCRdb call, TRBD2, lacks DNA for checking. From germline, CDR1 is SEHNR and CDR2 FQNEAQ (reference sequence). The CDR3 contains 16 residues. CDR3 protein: CASSPRGLAVANEQFF.

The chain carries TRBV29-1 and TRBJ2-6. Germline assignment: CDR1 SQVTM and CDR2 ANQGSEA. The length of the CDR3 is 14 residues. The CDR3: CSVEGQSGANVLTF. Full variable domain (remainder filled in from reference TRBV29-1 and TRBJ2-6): SAVISQKPSRDICQRGTSLTIQCQVDSQVTMMFWYRQQPGQSLTLIATANQGSEATYESGFVIDKFPISRPNLTFSTLTVSNMSPEDSSIYLCSVEGQSGANVLTFGAGSRLTVL.

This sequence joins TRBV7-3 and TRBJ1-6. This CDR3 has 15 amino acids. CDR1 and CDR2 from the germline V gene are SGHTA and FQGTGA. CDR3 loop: CASSLRQSPNSPLHF.

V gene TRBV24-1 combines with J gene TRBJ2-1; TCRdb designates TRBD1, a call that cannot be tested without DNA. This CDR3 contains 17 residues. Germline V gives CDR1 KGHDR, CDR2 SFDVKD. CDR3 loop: CATSDPGGDNSYNEQFF.